This T cell receptor beta chain was sequenced in a study of shared clonotypes between healthy human individuals. Clones were sequenced by immunoSEQ multiplex PCR, and TCRdb holds only the in-frame ones, with some missing. The sample carries about 2.3 million clones, 80% to 95% recorded once. The CDR3 sequence is 15 residues long. V trimming: 1 base; J trimming: 4 bases; junction bases outside the gene matches: 6. Germline V gene sequence: CDR1 LGHNA, CDR2 YSLEER. The donors, all of them Caucasian adults, lived in Nashville, Tennessee. Into CD45RA+ naive and CD45RA-negative memory subsets, the CD4+ cells were split.

The sequenced sample was naive CD4+ T cells from PBMCs. Subset in this sample: CD45RA+ positively selected. The receptor was derived from a man aged 18 to 30 in good health. Some clones in this sample may be carry-over from other donors' samples. J is TRBJ1-2 and V is TRBV4-3; 7 nucleotides agree with TRBD1. The CDR3 nucleotides are TGCGCCAGCAGCCAAGGCCCAGGGGGAATCTATGGCTACACCTTC. It translates to CASSQGPGGIYGYTF.